These 23 T cell receptor beta chains came from one sample sequenced in a study of T cell repertoires in cytomegalovirus infection. Their cognate antigens are unknown. MiXCR, applied by TCRdb to the reads, yields one record per CDR3 protein. The table lists approximately 56,000 distinct CDR3 sequences, about 19% of them singletons. The sample here was CD8+ T cells from cultured PBMCs, taken from culture after CMV antigen stimulation. The source of these receptors is a human donor in good health (CMV status not recorded). Some clones in this sample may be carry-over from other donors' samples.

The rearrangement joins TRBV11-3 to TRBJ2-6, with 8 positions matching TRBD1. The V gene end was trimmed by 5 bases and the J gene end by 2 bases; junction bases not matched to a gene: 5. Germline CDR1 SGHNT, CDR2 YENEEA. The CDR3 extends over 16 amino acids. DNA for the CDR3: TGTGCCAGCAGCCAAAAGGGACAGGCTGGGGCCAACGTCCTGACTTTC. Translated, it gives CASSQKGQAGANVLTF.

The chain joins TRBV12-3 or TRBV12-4 to TRBJ1-5; TRBD1 is a possible D gene (6 bases). Trimming shortened V by 3 bases and J by 5 bases, and 26 bases separated the two germline ends. CDR3 length: 19 residues. The CDR3 loop reads CASSFGQGIPHPFYQPQHF. The CDR3 DNA is TGTGCCAGCAGTTTCGGTCAGGGGATCCCGCACCCGTTCTATCAGCCCCAGCATTTT.

This clonotype was counted a few times. A read error may account for a junction end that differs from germline. This chain links TRBV15 with TRBJ2-3; unclear D gene. The germline V gene encodes CDR1 LNHNV and CDR2 YYDKDF (reference sequence). CDR3 size: 13 residues. CDR3 sequence: CATSRADVPGLNF. DNA for the CDR3: TGTGCCACCAGCAGAGCGGACGTCCCCGGTTTAAATTTT.

This clonotype was seen a few times. V is TRBV6-1 and J is TRBJ1-1, with 11 positions matching TRBD1. The V gene's germline CDR1 is MNHNS and CDR2 SASEGT. CDR3 size: 15 residues. The trim removed 6 bases at V and 6 bases at J, leaving 9 bases unmatched. CDR3 residues: CASSEMGQGVSEAFF. CDR3 coding DNA: TGTGCCAGCAGCGAAATGGGACAGGGGGTATCTGAAGCTTTCTTT.

This chain links TRBV12-3 or TRBV12-4 with TRBJ2-3; D not resolved. This CDR3 region has 13 residues. V lost 10 bases and J 2 bases, leaving 13 bases between the germline ends. CDR3 sequence (DNA): TGTGCCACCGACTCGGCAAACACAGATACGCAGTATTTT. Amino acid sequence: CATDSANTDTQYF.

The CDR3 region is CASSYERNSHAGRTEAFF. The CDR3 nucleotides read TGTGCCAGCAGTTACGAGCGGAACTCACACGCAGGACGGACTGAAGCTTTCTTT. The chain combines TRBV6-2 or TRBV6-3 with TRBJ1-1; D remains ambiguous. Germline CDR1 is MNHEY and CDR2 is SVGEGT. The CDR3 extends over 18 amino acids. V was shortened by 2 bases and J by 5 bases, with 24 bases between the two germline ends.

This clonotype was counted only a few times. V is TRBV7-8 and J is TRBJ2-1; D uncertain. This CDR3 contains 12 residues. Germline-derived CDR1 and CDR2 are SGHVS and FQNEAQ. V was clipped by 1 base and J by 10 bases, with 8 bases between them. The CDR3, as DNA: TGTGCCAGCAGCTTAGGGCTCAGCGAGCAGTTCTTC. Translation: CASSLGLSEQFF.

V is TRBV7-6 and J is TRBJ1-1; D remains unclear. Germline CDR1 is SGHVS and CDR2 is FNYEAQ. This CDR3 region has 14 residues. V was clipped by 3 bases and J by 5 bases, with 13 bases between them. CDR3 loop: CASSFEEGRTEAFF. The CDR3 DNA sequence: TGTGCCAGCAGCTTCGAAGAGGGTCGGACTGAAGCTTTCTTT.

The rearrangement uses TRBV28 and TRBJ1-2; D possibly corresponds to TRBD1 (5 bases). CDR1 is MDHEN, CDR2 SYDVKM, per germline. This CDR3 has 14 residues. The V gene lost 6 bases and the J gene lost 5 bases, with 16 bases spanning the gap. The CDR3 bases are TGTGCCAGCAGACACCAGGGAACGATATATGGCTACACCTTC. It yields the protein CASRHQGTIYGYTF.

The chain is built from TRBV7-8 and TRBJ1-1; possibly TRBD1 for D (6 bases). Deletions cut 3 bases from V and 1 base from J, with 9 bases between. This CDR3 contains 14 residues. Germline V gene data show CDR1 as SGHVS and CDR2 as FQNEAQ. The DNA for the CDR3 is TGTGCCAGCAGCTTTGGCAGGGGGAACACTGAAGCTTTCTTT. Protein: CASSFGRGNTEAFF. Using reference TRBV7-8 and TRBJ1-1 for the parts outside the CDR3, the full variable domain is GAGVSQSPRYKVAKRGQDVALRCDPISGHVSLFWYQQALGQGPEFLTYFQNEAQLDKSGLPSDRFFAERPEGSVSTLKIQRTQQEDSAVYLCASSFGRGNTEAFFGQGTRLTVV.

This clonotype was detected only a few times. The V and J genes are TRBV4-3 and TRBJ2-5; 7 positions match TRBD2. Germline CDR1 and CDR2: LGHNA and YSLEER. This CDR3 is 16 amino acids long. Trimming cost V 3 bases and J 5 bases; bases outside gene matches: 12. This CDR3 reads CASSQALTGRGETQYF. CDR3 coding DNA: TGCGCCAGCAGCCAGGCCCTTACGGGGAGGGGTGAGACCCAGTACTTC.

This clonotype appeared a few times. The chain is built from TRBV7-8 and TRBJ1-2; 7 bases align to TRBD1. With V trimmed by 8 bases and J by 3 bases, 3 bases remained unmatched. The CDR3 has 12 residues. Germline CDR1 and CDR2: SGHVS and FQNEAQ. CDR3 in DNA: TGTGCCAGCTTCCAGGGGGACTATGGCTACACCTTC. It yields the protein CASFQGDYGYTF.

The table lists this clonotype with many counts. The chain joins TRBV7-6 to TRBJ1-4, with D hard to call. The V gene lost 5 bases and the J gene lost 1 base, with 11 bases spanning the gap. Germline V CDR1 and CDR2: SGHVS, FNYEAQ. The CDR3 sequence is 15 residues long. The CDR3 spells CASSIRLGTNEKLFF. The CDR3 region has the DNA TGTGCCAGCAGCATCCGACTGGGAACTAATGAAAAACTGTTTTTT.

This clonotype has just a few counts. The chain carries TRBV5-6 and TRBJ2-7, with D perhaps matching TRBD1 (5 bases). V was clipped by 2 bases and J by 0 bases, with 6 bases between them. In germline, CDR1 is SGHDT, CDR2 YYEEEE. The CDR3 is 13 residues long. Here the CDR3 reads CASSLQDSYEQYF. The DNA of the CDR3 is TGTGCCAGCAGCTTACAGGACTCCTACGAGCAGTACTTC.

This clonotype occurred many times. The chain employs TRBV7-2 and TRBJ2-5; 11 nucleotides align to TRBD2. V shed 1 base, J shed 4 bases, and the junction held 11 bases outside the gene matches. The CDR3 contains 18 residues. The V gene's germline CDR1 is SGHTA and CDR2 FQGNSA. CDR3 sequence: CASSLGGISGGAPETQYF. For the CDR3, the DNA is TGTGCCAGCAGCTTAGGGGGAATTAGCGGGGGGGCGCCAGAGACCCAGTACTTC.

The rearrangement joins TRBV4-3 to TRBJ1-1, with a tentative D call TRBD1 (6 bases). The CDR3 is made up of 15 amino acids. Trimming stripped 2 bases from V and 1 base from J, with 11 bases between. The germline V gene has CDR1 LGHNA and CDR2 YSLEER. CDR3 sequence (DNA): TGCGCCAGCAGCCAAACGGGGGCGTCGAACACTGAAGCTTTCTTT. Translating it yields CASSQTGASNTEAFF.

This clonotype was counted between two and nine times. V is TRBV7-9 and J is TRBJ2-1, with TRBD2 matching over 7 bases. This CDR3 is 14 amino acids long. The germline CDR1 and CDR2 sequences are SEHNR and FQNEAQ (reference sequence). The junction had 5 bases not matched to a gene; V was cut back by 4 bases and J by 5 bases. This chain's CDR3 is CASSSRLAHNEQFF. The CDR3 bases are TGTGCCAGCAGCTCACGACTAGCCCACAATGAGCAGTTCTTC.

This clonotype occurred a few times. The chain links TRBV28 to TRBJ1-2; 8 bases line up with TRBD1. The V segment lost 10 bases and the J segment 2 bases; nucleotides outside the gene matches: 6. Germline values: CDR1 MDHEN, CDR2 SYDVKM. The CDR3 extends over 13 amino acids. The CDR3 is CATDRTGNYGYTF. In DNA, the CDR3 is TGTGCCACGGATCGGACAGGGAACTATGGCTACACCTTC.

This clonotype has more than one count but fewer than ten. This chain uses TRBV7-9 with TRBJ1-6; 9 bases are shared with TRBD1. V was pared by 5 bases and J by 7 bases, with 9 bases of the junction left unmatched. In germline, CDR1 is SEHNR, CDR2 FQNEAQ (reference sequence). The CDR3 is 16 residues long. In nucleotides, the CDR3 is TGTGCCAGCAGCCCCGGACAGGGGTTAAGGAATTCACCCCTCCACTTT. Translating it yields CASSPGQGLRNSPLHF. The full variable domain, in which reference TRBV7-9 and TRBJ1-6 provide the parts outside the CDR3, is DTGVSQNPRHKITKRGQNVTFRCDPISEHNRLYWYRQTLGQGPEFLTYFQNEAQLEKSRLLSDRFSAERPKGSFSTLEIQRTEQGDSAMYLCASSPGQGLRNSPLHFGNGTRLTVT.

The chain carries TRBV7-2 and TRBJ2-7; 7 nucleotides match TRBD1. Trimming at V came to 5 bases and at J to 3 bases, leaving 19 bases not matched to a gene. The germline V gene has CDR1 SGHTA and CDR2 FQGNSA. The CDR3 length is 18 residues. The CDR3 spells CASSHSGTEARVLYEQYF. For the CDR3, the DNA is TGTGCCAGCAGCCACTCCGGGACAGAGGCAAGGGTACTCTACGAGCAGTACTTC.

This rearrangement joins TRBV7-2 to TRBJ1-2; D uncertain. Trimming took off 3 bases at V and 3 bases at J, with 14 bases between the two ends. Germline V gene lookup returns CDR1 SGHTA and CDR2 FQGNSA. The CDR3 is made up of 15 amino acids. The CDR3 reads CASSLNGGGYYGYTF. The DNA for the CDR3 is TGTGCCAGCAGCTTGAACGGCGGAGGGTACTATGGCTACACCTTC.

V and J are TRBV7-8 and TRBJ1-1; D may be TRBD1 (5 bases). Deletions cut 1 base from V and 1 base from J, with 13 bases between. This CDR3 region has 16 residues. Germline CDR1 SGHVS, CDR2 FQNEAQ. The CDR3 reads CASSLGGGRSNTEAFF. The CDR3 DNA follows: TGTGCCAGCAGCTTAGGGGGGGGACGGTCGAACACTGAAGCTTTCTTT.

The genes are TRBV12-3 or TRBV12-4 and TRBJ1-1, with D hard to call. This CDR3 contains 10 residues. Trimming removed 4 bases from V and 3 bases from J, with 0 bases in between. The CDR3 region has the DNA TGTGCCAGCAGTTACACTGAAGCTTTCTTT. This encodes CASSYTEAFF.